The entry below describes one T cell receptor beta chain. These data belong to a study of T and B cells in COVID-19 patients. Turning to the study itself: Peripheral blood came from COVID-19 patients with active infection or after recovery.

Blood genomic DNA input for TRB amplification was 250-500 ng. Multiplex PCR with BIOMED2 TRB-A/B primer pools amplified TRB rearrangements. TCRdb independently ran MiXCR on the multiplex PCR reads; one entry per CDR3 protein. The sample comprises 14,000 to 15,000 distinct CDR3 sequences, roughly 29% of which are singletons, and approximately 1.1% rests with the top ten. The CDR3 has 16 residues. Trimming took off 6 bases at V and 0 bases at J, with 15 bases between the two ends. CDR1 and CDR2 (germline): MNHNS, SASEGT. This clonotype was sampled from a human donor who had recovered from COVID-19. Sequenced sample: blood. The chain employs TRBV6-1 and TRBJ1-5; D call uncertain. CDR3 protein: CASRILPWTSNQPQHF. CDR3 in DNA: TGTGCCAGCAGGATTCTACCATGGACTAGCAATCAGCCCCAGCATTTT.